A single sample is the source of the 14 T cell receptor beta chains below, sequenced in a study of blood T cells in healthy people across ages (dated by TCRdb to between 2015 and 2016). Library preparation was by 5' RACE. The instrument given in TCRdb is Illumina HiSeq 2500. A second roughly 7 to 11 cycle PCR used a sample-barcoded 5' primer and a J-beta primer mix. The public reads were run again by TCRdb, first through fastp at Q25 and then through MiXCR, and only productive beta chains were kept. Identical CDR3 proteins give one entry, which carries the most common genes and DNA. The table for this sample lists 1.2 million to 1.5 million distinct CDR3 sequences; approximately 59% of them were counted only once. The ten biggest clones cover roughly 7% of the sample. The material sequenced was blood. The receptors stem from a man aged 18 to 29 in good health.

CDR3 DNA: TGTGCCAGCAGCTCCACAGGGATCAATGAGCAGTTCTTC. Translation: CASSSTGINEQFF. V is TRBV5-4 and J is TRBJ2-1; weak D call: TRBD1 (6 bases). This CDR3 is built from 13 residues. In germline, CDR1 is SGHNT, CDR2 YYREEE (reference sequence). Trimming took off 3 bases at V and 6 bases at J, with 10 bases between the two ends.

CDR3 protein: CASSSPARLDTQYF. The CDR3 region has the DNA TGTGCCAGCAGCTCGCCAGCCCGCTTAGATACGCAGTATTTT. V usage is TRBV7-2 and J usage is TRBJ2-3; D is undetermined. The CDR3 extends over 14 amino acids. The V end was cut by 4 bases, the J end by 5 bases, with 13 bases between. From germline, CDR1 is SGHTA and CDR2 FQGNSA.

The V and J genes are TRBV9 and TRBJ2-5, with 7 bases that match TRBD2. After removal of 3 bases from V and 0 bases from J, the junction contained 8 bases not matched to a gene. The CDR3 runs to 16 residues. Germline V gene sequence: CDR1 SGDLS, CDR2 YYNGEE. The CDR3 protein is CASSAREGEDQETQYF. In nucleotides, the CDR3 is TGTGCCAGCAGCGCAAGGGAGGGAGAGGACCAAGAGACCCAGTACTTC. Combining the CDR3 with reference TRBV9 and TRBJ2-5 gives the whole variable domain DSGVTQTPKHLITATGQRVTLRCSPRSGDLSVYWYQQSLDQGLQFLIQYYNGEERAKGNILERFSAQQFPDLHSELNLSSLELGDSALYFCASSAREGEDQETQYFGPGTRLLVL.

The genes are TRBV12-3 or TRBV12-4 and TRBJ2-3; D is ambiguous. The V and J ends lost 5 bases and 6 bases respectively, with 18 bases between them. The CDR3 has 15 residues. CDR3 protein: CASSLLSGKPDTQYF. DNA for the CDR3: TGTGCCAGCAGTCTACTCTCCGGAAAGCCGGATACGCAGTATTTT.

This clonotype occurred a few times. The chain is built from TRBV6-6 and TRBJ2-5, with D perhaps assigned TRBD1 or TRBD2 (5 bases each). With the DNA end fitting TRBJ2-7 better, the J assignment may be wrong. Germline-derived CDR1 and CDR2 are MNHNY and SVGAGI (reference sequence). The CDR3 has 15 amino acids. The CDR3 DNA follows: TGTGCCAGCAGTTACACCGGGACGCCTGCCTACGAGCAGTACTTC. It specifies CASSYTGTPAYEQYF.

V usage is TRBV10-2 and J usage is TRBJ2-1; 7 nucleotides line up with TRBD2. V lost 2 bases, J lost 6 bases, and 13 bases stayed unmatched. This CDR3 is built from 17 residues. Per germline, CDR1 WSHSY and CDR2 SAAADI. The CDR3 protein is CASSEEPGGSGANEQFF. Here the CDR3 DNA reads TGCGCCAGCAGTGAGGAGCCGGGGGGATCCGGTGCCAATGAGCAGTTCTTC.

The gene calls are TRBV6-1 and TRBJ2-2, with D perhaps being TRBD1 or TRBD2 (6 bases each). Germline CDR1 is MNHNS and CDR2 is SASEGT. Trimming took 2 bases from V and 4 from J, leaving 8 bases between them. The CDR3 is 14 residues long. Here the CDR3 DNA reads TGTGCCAGCAGTGAATGGGGGGCCACCGGGGAGCTGTTTTTT. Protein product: CASSEWGATGELFF.

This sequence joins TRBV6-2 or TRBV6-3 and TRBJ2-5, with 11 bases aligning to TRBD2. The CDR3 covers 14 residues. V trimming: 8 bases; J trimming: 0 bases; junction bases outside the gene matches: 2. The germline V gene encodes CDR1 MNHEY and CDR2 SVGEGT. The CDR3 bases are TGTGCCAGCTTGGGACTAGCGGACCAAGAGACCCAGTACTTC. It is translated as CASLGLADQETQYF.

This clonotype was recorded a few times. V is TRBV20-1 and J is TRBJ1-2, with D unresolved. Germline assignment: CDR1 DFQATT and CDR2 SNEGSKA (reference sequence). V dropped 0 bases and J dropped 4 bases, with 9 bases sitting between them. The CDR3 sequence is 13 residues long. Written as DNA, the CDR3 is TGCAGTGCTAGAGATCTGCGCACCTATGGCTACACCTTC. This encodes CSARDLRTYGYTF.

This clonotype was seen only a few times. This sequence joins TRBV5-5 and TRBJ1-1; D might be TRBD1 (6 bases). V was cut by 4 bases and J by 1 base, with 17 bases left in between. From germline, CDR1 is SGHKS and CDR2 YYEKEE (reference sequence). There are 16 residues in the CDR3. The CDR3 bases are TGTGCCAGCAGCCCAACCTCAAACAGGGCGAACACTGAAGCTTTCTTT. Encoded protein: CASSPTSNRANTEAFF. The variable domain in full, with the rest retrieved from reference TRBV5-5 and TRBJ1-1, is DAGVTQSPTHLIKTRGQQVTLRCSPISGHKSVSWYQQVLGQGPQFIFQYYEKEERGRGNFPDRFSARQFPNYSSELNVNALLLGDSALYLCASSPTSNRANTEAFFGQGTRLTVV.

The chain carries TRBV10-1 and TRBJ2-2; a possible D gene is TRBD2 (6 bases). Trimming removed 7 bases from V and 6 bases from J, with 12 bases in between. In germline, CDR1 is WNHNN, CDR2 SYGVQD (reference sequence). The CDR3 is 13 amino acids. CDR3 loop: CASTDRGSGELFF. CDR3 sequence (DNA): TGCGCCAGCACCGATCGGGGGTCCGGGGAGCTGTTTTTT.

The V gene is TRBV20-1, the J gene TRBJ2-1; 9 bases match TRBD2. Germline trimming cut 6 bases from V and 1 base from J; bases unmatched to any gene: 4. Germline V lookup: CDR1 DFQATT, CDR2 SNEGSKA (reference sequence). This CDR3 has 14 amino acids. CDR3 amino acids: CSAGSGGSYNEQFF. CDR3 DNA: TGCAGTGCCGGTAGCGGGGGATCCTACAATGAGCAGTTCTTC.

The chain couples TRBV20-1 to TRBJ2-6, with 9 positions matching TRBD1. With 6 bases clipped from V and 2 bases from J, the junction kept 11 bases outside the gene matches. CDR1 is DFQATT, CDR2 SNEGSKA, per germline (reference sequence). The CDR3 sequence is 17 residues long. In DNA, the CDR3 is TGCAGTGCCAAGACCGGACAGGGGAGTACTGGGGCCAACGTCCTGACTTTC. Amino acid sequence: CSAKTGQGSTGANVLTF.

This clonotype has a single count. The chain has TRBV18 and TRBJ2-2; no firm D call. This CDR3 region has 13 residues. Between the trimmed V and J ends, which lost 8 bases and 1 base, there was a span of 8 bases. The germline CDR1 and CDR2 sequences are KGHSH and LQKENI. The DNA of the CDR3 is TGTGCCAGCCCGGATAGGAACACCGGGGAGCTGTTTTTT. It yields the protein CASPDRNTGELFF.